Listed below are T cell receptor beta chains from one sample, sequenced in a study of blood T cells in healthy people across ages. TCRdb reprocessed the 5' RACE reads via MiXCR and lists one record per CDR3 protein. The sample lists about 1.8 million distinct CDR3 sequences, approximately 50% seen once, with approximately 2% in the top ten. Sequenced input: blood. The receptors originated from a woman aged 35 to 49 in good health. CDR3s include the opening cysteine and the closing phenylalanine or tryptophan. D genes are given only for firm matches. Not every row has a clone size; where given, it reads once, few, many or a size class.

CDR3 protein: CASSVEGKGRDTQYF
CDR3 DNA: TGTGCCAGCAGCGTAGAAGGGAAGGGTCGGGATACGCAGTATTTT
D gene: -
clone size: -
J gene: TRBJ2-3
V gene: TRBV9

CDR3 protein: CASSLAPRTVYEQYF
CDR3 DNA: TGTGCCAGCAGTTTAGCCCCGCGGACAGTCTACGAGCAGTACTTC
D gene: -
clone size: -
J gene: TRBJ2-7
V gene: TRBV28

CDR3 protein: CASSRRVKGFSSYNEQFF
CDR3 DNA: TGCGCCAGCAGCCGAAGGGTCAAGGGGTTTAGCTCCTACAATGAGCAGTTCTTC
D gene: -
clone size: many
J gene: TRBJ2-1
V gene: TRBV4-3

CDR3 protein: CAISEGQTYEQYF
CDR3 DNA: TGTGCCATCAGTGAGGGACAGACCTACGAGCAGTACTTC
D gene: -
clone size: many
J gene: TRBJ2-7
V gene: TRBV10-3

CDR3 protein: CSARAGTVETQYF
CDR3 DNA: TGCAGTGCTAGAGCGGGAACAGTAGAGACCCAGTACTTC
D gene: -
clone size: few
J gene: TRBJ2-5
V gene: TRBV20-1

CDR3 protein: CASSLALAGGNNEQFF
CDR3 DNA: TGTGCCAGCAGTTTAGCCCTAGCGGGGGGAAACAATGAGCAGTTCTTC
D gene: TRBD2
clone size: few
J gene: TRBJ2-1
V gene: TRBV12-3/TRBV12-4

CDR3 protein: CASSHLPGQKNIQYF
CDR3 DNA: TGTGCCAGCAGCCACCTACCGGGACAGAAAAACATTCAGTACTTC
D gene: TRBD1
clone size: few
J gene: TRBJ2-4
V gene: TRBV6-2/TRBV6-3

CDR3 protein: CASSSTGQGVYNEQFF
CDR3 DNA: TGTGCCAGCAGCTCGACGGGACAGGGGGTCTACAATGAGCAGTTCTTC
D gene: TRBD1
clone size: few
J gene: TRBJ2-1
V gene: TRBV7-2

CDR3 protein: CASSQEGGTNSYEQYF
CDR3 DNA: TGCGCCAGCAGCCAAGAGGGGGGGACCAACTCCTACGAGCAGTACTTC
D gene: TRBD2
clone size: -
J gene: TRBJ2-7
V gene: TRBV4-1

CDR3 protein: CSAQSPSFNEQFF
CDR3 DNA: TGCAGTGCCCAGTCCCCCTCCTTCAATGAGCAGTTTTTC
D gene: -
clone size: -
J gene: TRBJ2-1
V gene: TRBV20-1

CDR3 protein: CAIGGGPGVPQYF
CDR3 DNA: TGTGCCATCGGTGGCGGCCCTGGGGTCCCGCAGTATTTT
D gene: -
clone size: -
J gene: TRBJ2-3
V gene: TRBV10-3

CDR3 protein: CASSVRYLVAETQYF
CDR3 DNA: TGTGCCAGCAGCGTCAGGTACCTAGTAGCGGAGACCCAGTACTTC
D gene: -
clone size: few
J gene: TRBJ2-5
V gene: TRBV9

CDR3 protein: CSVEDRETLSSNIQYF
CDR3 DNA: TGCAGCGTTGAGGACAGGGAGACTCTGAGCTCAAACATTCAGTACTTC
D gene: TRBD1
clone size: -
J gene: TRBJ2-4
V gene: TRBV29-1

CDR3 protein: CASSIRLAGGSTDTQYF
CDR3 DNA: TGTGCCAGCAGCATCAGACTAGCGGGGGGGTCAACAGATACGCAGTATTTT
D gene: TRBD2
clone size: -
J gene: TRBJ2-3
V gene: TRBV7-8

CDR3 protein: CASSGVERVLYEQYF
CDR3 DNA: TGTGCCAGCAGTGGGGTAGAGCGGGTTCTCTACGAGCAGTACTTC
D gene: -
clone size: few
J gene: TRBJ2-7
V gene: TRBV6-2/TRBV6-3

CDR3 protein: CSARLSRNEQFF
CDR3 DNA: TGCAGTGCTAGACTTTCCCGCAATGAGCAGTTCTTC
D gene: -
clone size: -
J gene: TRBJ2-1
V gene: TRBV20-1

CDR3 protein: CASSSGYLNTEAFF
CDR3 DNA: TGCGCCAGCAGCTCCGGGTATTTGAACACTGAAGCTTTCTTT
D gene: -
clone size: -
J gene: TRBJ1-1
V gene: TRBV5-1

CDR3 protein: CASSLDPTYGYTF
CDR3 DNA: TGTGCCAGCAGTTTGGACCCAACCTATGGCTACACCTTC
D gene: -
clone size: few
J gene: TRBJ1-2
V gene: TRBV28

CDR3 protein: CASSPLVSRRETQYF
CDR3 DNA: TGTGCCAGCAGCCCCTTGGTTTCACGACGGGAGACCCAGTACTTC
D gene: -
clone size: -
J gene: TRBJ2-5
V gene: TRBV4-2

CDR3 protein: CASTRQRESTDTQYF
CDR3 DNA: TGTGCCAGCACAAGACAGAGGGAGAGTACAGATACGCAGTATTTT
D gene: -
clone size: -
J gene: TRBJ2-3
V gene: TRBV27

CDR3 protein: CASTASGGLQFF
CDR3 DNA: TGTGCCAGCACGGCCTCGGGGGGCCTACAGTTCTTC
D gene: -
clone size: -
J gene: TRBJ2-1
V gene: TRBV7-2

CDR3 protein: CASSLAYGGAETQYF
CDR3 DNA: TGTGCCAGCAGCTTAGCATACGGGGGGGCGGAGACCCAGTACTTC
D gene: TRBD2
clone size: -
J gene: TRBJ2-5
V gene: TRBV7-2

CDR3 protein: CASSTRRGHGDTQYF
CDR3 DNA: TGTGCCAGCAGTACACGGCGGGGCCATGGAGATACGCAGTATTTT
D gene: -
clone size: few
J gene: TRBJ2-3
V gene: TRBV7-2

CDR3 protein: CASSESVYRTSDTGELFF
CDR3 DNA: TGCGCCAGCAGTGAGTCGGTTTATAGGACTAGCGACACCGGGGAGCTGTTTTTT
D gene: TRBD2
clone size: -
J gene: TRBJ2-2
V gene: TRBV10-1

CDR3 protein: CASGWHTVNEQYF
CDR3 DNA: TGTGCCAGCGGATGGCATACAGTTAACGAGCAGTACTTC
D gene: -
clone size: -
J gene: TRBJ2-7
V gene: TRBV12-3/TRBV12-4

CDR3 protein: CSARTPGQVYNEQYF
CDR3 DNA: TGCAGTGCTCGAACACCGGGACAGGTCTACAATGAGCAGTACTTC
D gene: TRBD1
clone size: -
J gene: TRBJ2-5
V gene: TRBV20-1

CDR3 protein: CASSEAHWTSLNYGYTF
CDR3 DNA: TGTGCCAGCAGTGAAGCGCATTGGACGTCCTTAAACTATGGCTACACCTTC
D gene: -
clone size: -
J gene: TRBJ1-2
V gene: TRBV6-1

CDR3 protein: CASSDRNADTQYF
CDR3 DNA: TGTGCCAGCAGTGACAGGAACGCAGATACGCAGTATTTT
D gene: -
clone size: -
J gene: TRBJ2-3
V gene: TRBV7-3

CDR3 protein: CSVSWQETQYF
CDR3 DNA: TGCAGCGTGTCGTGGCAAGAGACCCAGTACTTC
D gene: -
clone size: -
J gene: TRBJ2-5
V gene: TRBV29-1

CDR3 protein: CSAGNRGRDYGYTF
CDR3 DNA: TGCAGTGCCGGGAACAGGGGGCGGGACTATGGCTACACCTTC
D gene: TRBD1
clone size: few
J gene: TRBJ1-2
V gene: TRBV20-1

CDR3 protein: CASSRDSGANSPLHF
CDR3 DNA: TGTGCCAGCAGCCGGGACTCAGGGGCCAATTCACCCCTCCACTTT
D gene: -
clone size: few
J gene: TRBJ1-6
V gene: TRBV4-2

CDR3 protein: CASSKRTSLSTDTQYF
CDR3 DNA: TGTGCCAGCAGCAAAAGGACTAGTCTGTCCACAGATACGCAGTATTTT
D gene: TRBD2
clone size: -
J gene: TRBJ2-3
V gene: TRBV7-9

CDR3 protein: CATRPGQGIYEQYF
CDR3 DNA: TGTGCCACCCGTCCCGGACAGGGTATCTACGAGCAGTACTTC
D gene: TRBD1
clone size: -
J gene: TRBJ2-7
V gene: TRBV6-6

CDR3 protein: CASSPLGQSYEQYF
CDR3 DNA: TGCGCCAGCAGCCCCCTGGGACAGTCCTACGAGCAGTACTTC
D gene: TRBD1
clone size: few
J gene: TRBJ2-7
V gene: TRBV5-1

CDR3 protein: CASSLAGAGGEQFF
CDR3 DNA: TGTGCCAGCAGCTTAGCTGGGGCGGGGGGGGAGCAGTTCTTC
D gene: TRBD2
clone size: -
J gene: TRBJ2-1
V gene: TRBV7-2

CDR3 protein: CASSRLTGGFRANEKLFF
CDR3 DNA: TGCGCCAGCAGCCGCTTGACAGGCGGGTTTAGGGCTAATGAAAAACTGTTTTTT
D gene: -
clone size: once
J gene: TRBJ1-4
V gene: TRBV4-1

CDR3 protein: CASSPYRDSGANVLTF
CDR3 DNA: TGTGCCAGCTCACCATACCGGGACTCTGGGGCCAACGTCCTGACTTTC
D gene: -
clone size: -
J gene: TRBJ2-6
V gene: TRBV18

CDR3 protein: CSARDELGHFLNYGYTF
CDR3 DNA: TGCAGTGCTAGAGATGAATTAGGACACTTTCTTAACTATGGCTACACCTTC
D gene: -
clone size: -
J gene: TRBJ1-2
V gene: TRBV20-1

CDR3 protein: CASSEQPSGANVLTF
CDR3 DNA: TGTGCCAGCAGCGAACAGCCCTCTGGGGCCAACGTCCTGACTTTC
D gene: -
clone size: -
J gene: TRBJ2-6
V gene: TRBV9

CDR3 protein: CSTPRTRAGGGYTF
CDR3 DNA: TGCAGTACCCCCCGGACACGGGCTGGAGGAGGCTACACCTTC
D gene: -
clone size: -
J gene: TRBJ1-2
V gene: TRBV20-1

CDR3 protein: CASSSTAGTQYQETQYF
CDR3 DNA: TGTGCCAGCAGCTCCACGGCCGGGACACAGTACCAAGAGACCCAGTACTTC
D gene: -
clone size: -
J gene: TRBJ2-5
V gene: TRBV7-2

CDR3 protein: CTSSVLAADTQYF
CDR3 DNA: TGTACCAGCAGCGTACTCGCGGCAGATACGCAGTATTTT
D gene: -
clone size: -
J gene: TRBJ2-3
V gene: TRBV9

CDR3 protein: CSTAGCRIADTQYF
CDR3 DNA: TGCAGTACAGCGGGGTGTCGTATCGCAGATACGCAGTATTTT
D gene: TRBD2
clone size: -
J gene: TRBJ2-3
V gene: TRBV20-1

CDR3 protein: CASSSTGRNTGELFF
CDR3 DNA: TGCGCCAGCAGCTCCACAGGGAGGAACACCGGGGAGCTGTTTTTT
D gene: -
clone size: -
J gene: TRBJ2-2
V gene: TRBV5-1

CDR3 protein: CASSEPGGAGQETQYF
CDR3 DNA: TGTGCCAGCAGTGAGCCCGGGGGGGCGGGCCAAGAGACCCAGTACTTC
D gene: TRBD2
clone size: few
J gene: TRBJ2-5
V gene: TRBV6-6

CDR3 protein: CASRLTSRTQYF
CDR3 DNA: TGTGCCAGCAGATTGACTAGCCGGACGCAGTATTTT
D gene: TRBD2
clone size: -
J gene: TRBJ2-3
V gene: TRBV12-3/TRBV12-4

CDR3 protein: CASRYPGAGAATNEKLFF
CDR3 DNA: TGTGCCAGCAGATACCCTGGGGCAGGGGCCGCAACTAATGAAAAACTGTTTTTT
D gene: -
clone size: -
J gene: TRBJ1-4
V gene: TRBV6-5

CDR3 protein: CSARDRLARHERYF
CDR3 DNA: TGCAGTGCTAGGGATAGACTAGCGAGGCACGAGCGGTACTTC
D gene: TRBD2
clone size: -
J gene: TRBJ2-4
V gene: TRBV20-1

CDR3 protein: CASTKLLAATDTQYF
CDR3 DNA: TGTGCCAGCACGAAACTTCTGGCCGCTACAGATACGCAGTATTTT
D gene: -
clone size: -
J gene: TRBJ2-3
V gene: TRBV2

CDR3 protein: CSVLPPGQGAKNIQYF
CDR3 DNA: TGCAGCGTTCTCCCTCCGGGACAGGGAGCCAAAAACATTCAGTACTTC
D gene: TRBD1
clone size: -
J gene: TRBJ2-4
V gene: TRBV29-1

CDR3 protein: CAISAGQGGETQYF
CDR3 DNA: TGTGCCATCAGCGCGGGACAGGGAGGCGAGACCCAGTACTTC
D gene: TRBD1
clone size: -
J gene: TRBJ2-5
V gene: TRBV10-3

CDR3 protein: CSALQGGGFDEADEQFF
CDR3 DNA: TGCAGTGCGCTTCAGGGGGGGGGCTTCGATGAGGCGGATGAGCAGTTCTTC
D gene: -
clone size: -
J gene: TRBJ2-1
V gene: TRBV20-1